The 24 T cell receptor beta chains below come from one sample, sequenced in a study of OX40 agonist ivuxolimab in advanced cancers. The assay was immunoSEQ multiplex PCR, and TCRdb's table has in-frame clones only and misses some. In the table there are tens of thousands of clones, 90% to 95% of which are singletons. The specimen comprised CD4+ or CD8+ T cells sorted from blood, sampled in a trial of the OX40 agonist ivuxolimab. These receptors were taken from an adult with an advanced solid tumor such as melanoma, head and neck, liver or kidney cancer.

The chain combines TRBV9 with TRBJ1-1, with a possible D match to TRBD1 (5 bases). Trimming shortened V by 3 bases and J by 4 bases, and 10 bases separated the two germline ends. The CDR3 has 13 amino acids. From germline, CDR1 is SGDLS and CDR2 YYNGEE. The DNA for the CDR3 is TGTGCCAGCAGCGAGGATGGGGGCACTGAAGCTTTCTTT. Translation gives CASSEDGGTEAFF.

The chain recombines TRBV9 with TRBJ2-1, with a tentative D call TRBD1 (5 bases). Trimming cost V 0 bases and J 6 bases, with 10 bases left between them. The CDR3 sequence is 14 residues long. The germline V gene has CDR1 SGDLS and CDR2 YYNGEE. CDR3: CASSVAGRVNEQFF. DNA of the CDR3: TGTGCCAGCAGCGTAGCCGGCAGGGTCAATGAGCAGTTCTTC.

The chain is built from TRBV7-6 and TRBJ2-3; D may be TRBD1 (6 bases). Germline lookup yields CDR1 SGHVS and CDR2 FNYEAQ. V shed 1 base and J shed 9 bases, with 17 bases lying between them. CDR3 length equals 15 residues. CDR3 nucleotide sequence: TGTGCCAGCAGCTTAGGGGGGCGAGGGGCCGGGACGCAGTATTTT. Translation gives CASSLGGRGAGTQYF.

This rearrangement joins TRBV27 to TRBJ2-1; 8 nucleotides align to TRBD2. This CDR3 has 13 residues. Germline CDR1 MNHEY, CDR2 SMNVEV (reference sequence). V shed 4 bases and J 7 bases; nucleotides not matched to a gene: 3. CDR3 DNA sequence: TGTGCCAGCAGTTCGGGAGGGCCGAATGAGCAGTTCTTC. Protein sequence: CASSSGGPNEQFF.

This chain joins TRBV4-2 and TRBJ2-3; no reliable D call. Looked up from germline, CDR1 is LGHNA and CDR2 is YNFKEQ. Trimming pared 3 bases from V and 7 bases from J, leaving 20 bases between. The CDR3 sequence is 16 residues long. Written as DNA, the CDR3 is TGTGCCAGCAGCCATAACGACGGCCCGGCTCCGAATACGCAGTATTTT. Translating gives CASSHNDGPAPNTQYF.

The chain has TRBV13 and TRBJ1-5; the D gene is possibly TRBD1 (5 bases). The germline CDR1 and CDR2 sequences are PRHDT and FYEKMQ (reference sequence). This CDR3 has 17 residues. Trimming left V 4 bases short and J 4 bases short, with 20 bases between. The CDR3 bases are TGTGCCAGCAGCTATAGGTCCCAGGGATTCTGGAATCAGCCCCAGCATTTT. Translated, it gives CASSYRSQGFWNQPQHF.

The chain carries TRBV9 and TRBJ2-7; 8 bases are shared with TRBD2. Trimming removed 2 bases from V and 3 bases from J; junction bases left unmatched: 4. The CDR3 has 14 amino acids. Germline V gene data show CDR1 as SGDLS and CDR2 as YYNGEE. In nucleotides, the CDR3 is TGTGCCAGCAGCGTGGGTAGCGGGAACTACGAGCAGTACTTC. It specifies CASSVGSGNYEQYF. Complete variable domain (other parts from reference TRBV9 and TRBJ2-7): DSGVTQTPKHLITATGQRVTLRCSPRSGDLSVYWYQQSLDQGLQFLIQYYNGEERAKGNILERFSAQQFPDLHSELNLSSLELGDSALYFCASSVGSGNYEQYFGPGTRLTVT.

The chain recombines TRBV6-1 with TRBJ2-5, with TRBD1 identical over 9 bases. With V trimmed by 6 bases and J by 1 base, 3 bases remained unmatched. The CDR3 is made up of 14 amino acids. The germline gives CDR1 MNHNS, CDR2 SASEGT. CDR3 nucleotide sequence: TGTGCCAGCAGGCTGACAGGGGGCCAAGAGACCCAGTACTTC. It specifies CASRLTGGQETQYF.

The sample holds one count of this clone. The chain combines TRBV5-1 with TRBJ2-2, with 8 bases fitting TRBD2. Losses at the gene ends were 4 bases for V and 6 bases for J; bases not matched to a gene: 8. The CDR3 is 15 amino acids. Germline CDR1 is SGHRS and CDR2 is YFSETQ. The DNA of the CDR3 is TGCGCCAGCAGCGAACTAGCGGCGGACGCCGGGGAGCTGTTTTTT. Protein sequence: CASSELAADAGELFF.

This clone was seen a single time. The genes are TRBV29-1 and TRBJ1-2; 10 bases are shared with TRBD1. After removal of 5 bases from V and 4 bases from J, the junction contained 7 bases not matched to a gene. The CDR3 is 14 residues long. CDR1 and CDR2 from the germline V gene are SQVTM and ANQGSEA. CDR3 in DNA: TGCAGCGTTTGGGCCGGGACAGGGGCCTATGGCTACACCTTC. Protein product: CSVWAGTGAYGYTF.

V is TRBV7-9 and J is TRBJ1-5, with 8 positions matching TRBD1. CDR1 and CDR2 from the germline V gene are SEHNR and FQNEAQ (reference sequence). The CDR3 runs to 15 residues. V lost 2 bases to trimming and J lost 7 bases; unmatched junction nucleotides: 7. CDR3 region: CASSLTGGMGQPQHF. In nucleotides, the CDR3 is TGTGCCAGCAGCTTAACAGGGGGAATGGGCCAGCCCCAGCATTTT.

The rearrangement links TRBV5-1 to TRBJ2-7; TRBD1 or TRBD2 may be the D gene (5 bases each). CDR3 size: 11 residues. The V end lost 4 bases, the J end lost 9 bases, and 11 bases lay between the germline ends. Germline V gene data show CDR1 as SGHRS and CDR2 as YFSETQ. The CDR3 DNA reads TGCGCCAGCAGCCTGGGGGAGTGGCAGTACTTC. It encodes CASSLGEWQYF.

V is TRBV14 and J is TRBJ2-7, with D hard to call. V was trimmed by 5 bases and J by 0 bases, leaving 5 bases between them. The CDR3 loop spans 12 amino acids. Germline V gives CDR1 SGHDN, CDR2 FVKESK. In DNA, the CDR3 is TGTGCCAGCAGCGCATTCTCCTACGAGCAGTACTTC. It codes for CASSAFSYEQYF.

The rearrangement joins TRBV27 to TRBJ2-1; 7 bases line up with TRBD2. CDR3 length: 15 residues. V was pared by 1 base and J by 8 bases, with 8 bases of the junction left unmatched. CDR1 and CDR2 (germline): MNHEY, SMNVEV (reference sequence). DNA for the CDR3: TGTGCCAGCAGTTTATATTCTGGGGGGGGGTATGAGCAGTTCTTC. Encoded protein: CASSLYSGGGYEQFF.

The chain carries TRBV7-9 and TRBJ2-2, with 7 bases aligning to TRBD1. The CDR3 is made up of 15 amino acids. Germline lookup yields CDR1 SEHNR and CDR2 FQNEAQ (reference sequence). The ends lost 5 bases at V and 6 bases at J; junction bases unmatched: 9. CDR3 sequence reads: CASSPRGSRAGELFF. The CDR3 DNA sequence: TGTGCCAGCAGCCCCAGGGGGTCAAGGGCCGGGGAGCTGTTTTTT.

CDR3 residues: CASSSIEAFF. In DNA form, the CDR3 reads TGTGCCAGCAGCTCGATTGAAGCTTTCTTT. J is TRBJ1-1 and V is TRBV11-2, with unresolved D. The CDR3 covers 10 residues. CDR1 is SGHAT, CDR2 FQNNGV, per germline. Trimming removed 4 bases at V and 7 bases at J, with 4 bases between. The full variable domain, completed using reference TRBV11-2 and TRBJ1-1, is EAGVAQSPRYKIIEKRQSVAFWCNPISGHATLYWYQQILGQGPKLLIQFQNNGVVDDSQLPKDRFSAERLKGVDSTLKIQPAKLEDSAVYLCASSSIEAFFGQGTRLTVV.

CDR3 bases: TGTGCCAGCAGCCCCGGGGCAGCTAACTATGGCTACACCTTC. This gives the protein CASSPGAANYGYTF. The chain has TRBV6-5 and TRBJ1-2; weak D call: TRBD1 (5 bases). CDR1 is MNHEY, CDR2 SVGAGI, per germline. The CDR3 sequence is 14 residues long. The V end was cut by 6 bases, the J end by 0 bases, with 11 bases between.

The chain recombines TRBV5-4 with TRBJ2-3; possibly TRBD2 for D (5 bases). Germline V gives CDR1 SGHNT, CDR2 YYREEE (reference sequence). The CDR3 is 15 residues long. Trimming left V 0 bases short and J 4 bases short, with 12 bases between. Written as DNA, the CDR3 is TGTGCCAGCAGCTTGGGAGGAGGATCCCCAGATACGCAGTATTTT. Translated: CASSLGGGSPDTQYF.

J is TRBJ2-3 and V is TRBV9; D is possibly TRBD2 (7 bases). The CDR3 consists of 15 residues. Germline loops: CDR1 SGDLS, CDR2 YYNGEE. The V gene lost 3 bases and the J gene lost 2 bases, with 13 bases spanning the gap. The CDR3 spells CASSGEGTTTDTQYF. CDR3 nucleotide sequence: TGTGCCAGCAGCGGGGAGGGGACAACCACAGATACGCAGTATTTT.

The genes are TRBV9 and TRBJ1-2; weak D call: TRBD1 (6 bases). This CDR3 comprises 16 residues. The V gene's germline CDR1 is SGDLS and CDR2 YYNGEE. Deletions cut 0 bases from V and 6 bases from J, with 18 bases between. Here the CDR3 reads CASSVAGKGQQHGYTF. The CDR3 bases are TGTGCCAGCAGCGTAGCCGGAAAGGGACAACAGCATGGCTACACCTTC.

The chain couples TRBV5-4 to TRBJ2-7, with TRBD1 matching 11 bases. CDR1 is SGHNT, CDR2 YYREEE, per germline (reference sequence). This CDR3 is built from 14 residues. Losses at the gene ends were 4 bases for V and 4 bases for J; bases not matched to a gene: 4. The CDR3 coding sequence is TGTGCCAGCAGCGTCGGACAGGGGGCATACGAGCAGTACTTC. Encoded protein: CASSVGQGAYEQYF.

CDR3 sequence: CSLTSGSYNEQFF. The CDR3 DNA is TGCAGCTTGACTAGCGGGTCCTACAATGAGCAGTTCTTC. The chain combines TRBV29-1 with TRBJ2-1; 10 nucleotides line up with TRBD2. The CDR3 consists of 13 residues. Germline V CDR1 and CDR2: SQVTM, ANQGSEA. The trim removed 8 bases at V and 1 base at J, leaving 2 bases unmatched.

This clone has more than one count but fewer than ten. The V gene is TRBV15, the J gene TRBJ1-1, with D possibly matching TRBD1 (5 bases). Between the trimmed V and J ends, which lost 1 base and 6 bases, there was a span of 9 bases. CDR3 size: 13 residues. Germline lookup yields CDR1 LNHNV and CDR2 YYDKDF (reference sequence). CDR3 residues: CATSRGQTPEAFF. In nucleotides, the CDR3 is TGTGCCACCAGCAGAGGACAGACCCCTGAAGCTTTCTTT.

The chain recombines TRBV19 with TRBJ1-5; TRBD1 matches at 8 bases. Germline loops: CDR1 LNHDA, CDR2 SQIVND (reference sequence). V shed 4 bases and J 3 bases; nucleotides not matched to a gene: 5. The CDR3 sequence is 15 residues long. CDR3 residues: CASSTWTGPNQPQHF. CDR3 DNA: TGTGCCAGTAGTACTTGGACAGGGCCCAATCAGCCCCAGCATTTT.